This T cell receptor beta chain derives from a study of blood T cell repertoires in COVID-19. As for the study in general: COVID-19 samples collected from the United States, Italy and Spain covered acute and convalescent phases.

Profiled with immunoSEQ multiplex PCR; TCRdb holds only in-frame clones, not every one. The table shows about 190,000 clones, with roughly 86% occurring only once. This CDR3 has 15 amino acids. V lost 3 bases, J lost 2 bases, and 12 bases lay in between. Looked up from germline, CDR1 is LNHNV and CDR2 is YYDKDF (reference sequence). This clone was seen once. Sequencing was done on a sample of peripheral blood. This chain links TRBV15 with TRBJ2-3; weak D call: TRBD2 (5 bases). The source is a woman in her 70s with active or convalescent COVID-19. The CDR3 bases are TGTGCCACCAGCAGCGGGCTAGCTAACACAGATACGCAGTATTTT. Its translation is CATSSGLANTDTQYF.